The 5 T cell receptor beta chains below were found in one sample sequenced in a study of tumour-infiltrating T cells in Burkitt lymphoma. TCRdb keeps only in-frame clones here, not all; method: immunoSEQ multiplex PCR. The data show 1,200 or so clones, about 12% seen once. The sequenced sample was tumor tissue. These receptors all come from a human donor with Burkitt lymphoma.

The rearrangement links TRBV21-1 to TRBJ2-7; the listed D gene, TRBD1, was not tested against the DNA. TRBV21-1 is a recognized pseudogene. The CDR3 is 17 amino acids. The DNA for the CDR3 is TGTGCCAGCAGCAACCCCGACCGGGACAGGGGGCTCGCCGAGCAGTACTTC. It yields the protein CASSNPDRDRGLAEQYF.

This clone occurred a few times. The rearrangement uses TRBV4-3 and TRBJ2-2; 10 bases agree with TRBD1. The CDR3 totals 18 residues. Looked up from germline, CDR1 is LGHNA and CDR2 is YSLEER. V was clipped by 1 base and J by 7 bases; unmatched bases: 12. For the CDR3, the DNA is TGCGCCAGCAGCCAAGGCTTTACCGGGACAGGGGTTTACGGGGAGCTGTTTTTT. It codes for CASSQGFTGTGVYGELFF.

V usage is TRBV27 and J usage is TRBJ1-1; 8 nucleotides agree with TRBD1. The CDR3 sequence is 16 residues long. Germline V lookup: CDR1 MNHEY, CDR2 SMNVEV (reference sequence). After removal of 2 bases from V and 3 bases from J, the junction contained 8 bases not matched to a gene. This chain's CDR3 is CASSLVQGAWYTEAFF. CDR3 nucleotide sequence: TGTGCCAGCAGTTTAGTTCAGGGGGCATGGTACACTGAAGCTTTCTTT.

J is TRBJ2-5 and V is TRBV13; D is perhaps TRBD2 (6 bases). The end of the DNA is better explained by TRBJ2-7, so the J call may be wrong. The germline V gene has CDR1 PRHDT and CDR2 FYEKMQ (reference sequence). This CDR3 has 15 amino acids. The chain's CDR3 is CASSLEGTEPYEQYF. The CDR3 bases are TGTGCCAGCAGCTTAGAAGGGACTGAACCCTACGAGCAGTACTTC.

V is TRBV9 and J is TRBJ2-3, with D hard to call. CDR3 length: 14 amino acids. Between the trimmed V and J ends, which lost 0 bases and 2 bases, there was a span of 7 bases. Germline CDR1 and CDR2: SGDLS and YYNGEE. For the CDR3, the DNA is TGTGCCAGCAGCGTAGATGGGAACACAGATACGCAGTATTTT. Amino acid sequence: CASSVDGNTDTQYF.